The 18 T cell receptor beta chains presented below share a single source sample, sequenced in a study of blood T cells in healthy people across ages. Next came a second PCR, run for 7 to 11 cycles, which used a sample-barcoded 5' primer along with a J-beta primer mix. Using its own MiXCR run on the 5' RACE reads, TCRdb lists one record per CDR3 protein. The table records about 1.5 million distinct CDR3 sequences, 40% to 45% of them present only once. Sample: blood. The receptors come from a woman aged 18-29 years in good health.

Turning to this clonotype: This is likely a read error, given that the CDR3 carries no conserved phenylalanine or tryptophan at its end. V usage is TRBV5-1 and J usage is TRBJ2-5; the D call may be TRBD1 or TRBD2 (5 bases each). Germline V gene sequence: CDR1 SGHRS, CDR2 YFSETQ. V shed 9 bases and J shed 1 base, with 16 bases lying between them. This CDR3 comprises 14 residues. The chain's CDR3 is CATRRDRTQETQYL. CDR3 DNA: TGCGCCACCCGAAGGGACCGAACCCAAGAGACCCAGTACCTC.

This rearrangement joins TRBV29-1 to TRBJ1-2; TRBD1 might be the D (6 bases). Trimming removed 0 bases from V and 6 bases from J, with 14 bases in between. The germline gives CDR1 SQVTM, CDR2 ANQGSEA. This CDR3 is 14 amino acids long. This CDR3 is CSVEDGGRYDGYTF. CDR3 in DNA: TGCAGCGTTGAAGACGGGGGCAGGTACGATGGCTACACCTTC.

J is TRBJ2-3 and V is TRBV6-5; D perhaps matches TRBD2 (7 bases). CDR3 length: 17 amino acids. Germline assignment: CDR1 MNHEY and CDR2 SVGAGI. Trimming shortened V by 0 bases and J by 2 bases, and 15 bases separated the two germline ends. In nucleotides, the CDR3 is TGTGCCAGCAGTTACTCGCGAGGGAGGGGGGACACAGATACGCAGTATTTT. Its protein is CASSYSRGRGDTDTQYF.

Turning to this clonotype: This may stem from a read error, because a much larger clone lies one nucleotide away. V and J are TRBV20-1 and TRBJ1-2; the D gene is possibly TRBD1 (5 bases). Germline V gives CDR1 DFQATT, CDR2 SNEGSKA (reference sequence). The CDR3 totals 12 residues. CDR3 bases: TGCGGTGCTAGAGATCGGGGGGTTGGCTACACCTTC. This gives the protein CGARDRGVGYTF.

V gene TRBV27 combines with J gene TRBJ2-7; no firm D call. There are 10 residues in the CDR3. CDR1 is MNHEY, CDR2 SMNVEV, per germline (reference sequence). V was pared by 7 bases and J by 0 bases, with 1 base between. For the CDR3, the DNA is TGTGCCAGCACCTCCTACGAGCAGTACTTC. It encodes CASTSYEQYF.

V and J are TRBV7-9 and TRBJ1-2; 9 positions match TRBD1. The CDR3 consists of 15 residues. The trim removed 5 bases at V and 2 bases at J, leaving 6 bases unmatched. CDR1 is SEHNR and CDR2 is FQNEAQ in the germline V gene (reference sequence). DNA for the CDR3: TGTGCCAGCAGCCCCGGGACAGGGAAAAACTATGGCTACACCTTC. Translated: CASSPGTGKNYGYTF.

The V and J genes are TRBV4-2 and TRBJ2-1; D could derive from TRBD1 or TRBD2 (5 bases each). Germline CDR1 is LGHNA and CDR2 is YNFKEQ. The V end lost 0 bases, the J end lost 0 bases, and 18 bases lay between the germline ends. The CDR3 totals 19 residues. The CDR3, as DNA: TGTGCCAGCAGCCAAGATCCGGGGCCCGCTTTGGGCTCCTACAATGAGCAGTTCTTC. Encoded protein: CASSQDPGPALGSYNEQFF.

In the case of this clonotype: A much larger clone is a single base away; this may be a read error. The V gene is TRBV25-1, the J gene TRBJ2-1; no clear D gene. Germline CDR1 MGHDK, CDR2 SYGVNS. The CDR3 length is 13 residues. Trimming removed 3 bases from V and 10 bases from J, with 13 bases in between. CDR3 sequence reads: CASSDLGNSEQFF. The CDR3 DNA reads TGTGCCAGCAGTGATCTAGGGAACTCCGAGCAGTTCTTC.

V is TRBV7-9 and J is TRBJ2-1; D gene uncertain. The CDR3 has 13 amino acids. Trimming removed 7 bases from V and 4 bases from J, with 11 bases in between. Germline CDR1 and CDR2: SEHNR and FQNEAQ (reference sequence). The CDR3 sequence is CASKKVSYNEQFF. CDR3 DNA: TGTGCCAGCAAGAAGGTGTCTTACAATGAGCAGTTCTTC.

This clonotype was seen at least ten times. The chain carries TRBV9 and TRBJ1-5; a weak D match, TRBD1 (5 bases). Between the trimmed V and J ends, which lost 0 bases and 1 base, there was a span of 8 bases. Germline V gives CDR1 SGDLS, CDR2 YYNGEE. The CDR3 consists of 15 residues. CDR3 bases: TGTGCCAGCAGCGTAGATGGGGGGAGCAATCAGCCCCAGCATTTT. It codes for CASSVDGGSNQPQHF.

This clonotype has a count of ten or more. The chain links TRBV29-1 to TRBJ2-1, with 7 bases lining up with TRBD2. Germline-derived CDR1 and CDR2 are SQVTM and ANQGSEA. V lost 7 bases, J lost 9 bases, and 9 bases stayed unmatched. CDR3 size: 12 residues. The CDR3, as DNA: TGCAGCGCCCATTGGGGGGGAAGTGAGCAGTTCTTC. Translation gives CSAHWGGSEQFF.

The chain recombines TRBV20-1 with TRBJ1-1; D unresolved. Germline V gives CDR1 DFQATT, CDR2 SNEGSKA (reference sequence). Trimming cost V 3 bases and J 1 base, with 9 bases left between them. The CDR3 is made up of 13 amino acids. CDR3 in DNA: TGCAGTGCTAGCGCAGGTACGAACACTGAAGCTTTCTTT. It specifies CSASAGTNTEAFF.

This clonotype occurred many times. The rearrangement links TRBV9 to TRBJ2-3; D is possibly TRBD2 (6 bases). The CDR3 is 15 residues long. Trimming cost V 0 bases and J 0 bases, with 8 bases left between them. From germline, CDR1 is SGDLS and CDR2 YYNGEE. CDR3 protein: CASSVGAGSTDTQYF. In nucleotides, the CDR3 is TGTGCCAGCAGCGTAGGGGCGGGGAGCACAGATACGCAGTATTTT.

The chain recombines TRBV6-7 with TRBJ2-7; D is perhaps TRBD1 (5 bases). TRBV6-7 is identified as an open reading frame with a role that is uncertain. V lost 6 bases and J lost 1, with 13 bases in between. The CDR3 is made up of 14 amino acids. CDR3 sequence: CASSTPTVSYEQYF. The CDR3 nucleotides read TGTGCCAGCAGCACCCCGACAGTGTCCTACGAGCAGTACTTC.

Only one count was recorded for this clonotype. The rearrangement links TRBV29-1 to TRBJ1-1, with TRBD1 identical over 8 bases. Germline assignment: CDR1 SQVTM and CDR2 ANQGSEA. The CDR3 runs to 13 residues. V lost 4 bases to trimming and J lost 6 bases; unmatched junction nucleotides: 7. CDR3: CSVADRESSEAFF. The CDR3 bases are TGCAGCGTTGCGGACAGGGAAAGTTCTGAAGCTTTCTTT. The complete variable domain, with remaining parts taken from reference TRBV29-1 and TRBJ1-1, reads SAVISQKPSRDICQRGTSLTIQCQVDSQVTMMFWYRQQPGQSLTLIATANQGSEATYESGFVIDKFPISRPNLTFSTLTVSNMSPEDSSIYLCSVADRESSEAFFGQGTRLTVV.

The chain couples TRBV3-1 to TRBJ1-5, with 9 nucleotides matching TRBD1. CDR3 length equals 16 residues. V lost 6 bases to trimming and J lost 1 base; unmatched junction nucleotides: 7. Germline lookup yields CDR1 LGHDT and CDR2 YNNKEL (reference sequence). Here the CDR3 DNA reads TGTGCCAGCAGTCTAACAGGGGGCGTGAGCAATCAGCCCCAGCATTTT. Protein product: CASSLTGGVSNQPQHF.

V gene TRBV7-9 combines with J gene TRBJ2-2; the match to TRBD2 covers 13 bases. J was trimmed by 1 base and V by 5 bases; bases with no gene match: 4. The CDR3 extends over 17 amino acids. The germline gives CDR1 SEHNR, CDR2 FQNEAQ (reference sequence). The CDR3 DNA follows: TGTGCCAGCAGCCCCCGGACTAGCGGGAGGAACACCGGGGAGCTGTTTTTT. This encodes CASSPRTSGRNTGELFF.

The sample holds a few counts of this clonotype. This chain connects TRBV4-1 to TRBJ2-1; 7 bases fit TRBD2. The V segment lost 3 bases and the J segment 5 bases; nucleotides outside the gene matches: 7. Germline CDR1 MGHRA, CDR2 YSYEKL. CDR3 length: 15 amino acids. The CDR3: CASSQGRTSNNEQFF. The CDR3 region has the DNA TGCGCCAGCAGCCAGGGCCGGACTAGTAACAATGAGCAGTTCTTC.